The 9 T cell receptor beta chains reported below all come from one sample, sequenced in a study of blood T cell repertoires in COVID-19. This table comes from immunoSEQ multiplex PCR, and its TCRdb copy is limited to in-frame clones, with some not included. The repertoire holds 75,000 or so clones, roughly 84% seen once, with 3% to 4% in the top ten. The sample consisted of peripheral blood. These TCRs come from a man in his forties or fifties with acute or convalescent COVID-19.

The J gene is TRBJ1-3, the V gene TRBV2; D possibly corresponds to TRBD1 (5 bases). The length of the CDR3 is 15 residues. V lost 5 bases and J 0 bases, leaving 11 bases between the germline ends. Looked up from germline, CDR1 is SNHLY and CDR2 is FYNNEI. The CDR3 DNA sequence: TGTGCCAGCAGTCCCGCGACAGTCTCTGGAAACACCATATATTTT. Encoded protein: CASSPATVSGNTIYF.

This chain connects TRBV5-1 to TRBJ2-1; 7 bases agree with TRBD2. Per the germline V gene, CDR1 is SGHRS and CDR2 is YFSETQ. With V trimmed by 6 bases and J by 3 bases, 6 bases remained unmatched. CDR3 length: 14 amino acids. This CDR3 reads CASMAGDFYNEQFF. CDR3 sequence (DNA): TGCGCCAGCATGGCGGGGGATTTCTACAATGAGCAGTTCTTC.

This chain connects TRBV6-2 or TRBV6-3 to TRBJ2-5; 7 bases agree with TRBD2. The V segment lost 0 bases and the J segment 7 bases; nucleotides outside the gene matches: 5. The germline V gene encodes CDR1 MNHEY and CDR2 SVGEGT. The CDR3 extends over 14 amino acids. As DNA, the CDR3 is TGTGCCAGCAGTTACTCGACTAGCTGGGCGACCCAGTACTTC. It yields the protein CASSYSTSWATQYF.

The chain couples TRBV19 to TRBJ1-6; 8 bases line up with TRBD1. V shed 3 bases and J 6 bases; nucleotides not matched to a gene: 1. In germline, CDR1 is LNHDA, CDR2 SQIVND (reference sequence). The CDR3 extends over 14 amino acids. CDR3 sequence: CASSMGQVNSPLHF. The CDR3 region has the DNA TGTGCCAGTAGTATGGGACAGGTTAATTCACCCCTCCACTTT.

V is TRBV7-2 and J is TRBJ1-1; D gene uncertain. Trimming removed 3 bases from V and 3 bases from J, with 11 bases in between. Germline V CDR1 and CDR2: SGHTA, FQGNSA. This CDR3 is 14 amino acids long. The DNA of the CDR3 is TGTGCCAGCAGCTTCAATCGGCGGGACACTGAAGCTTTCTTT. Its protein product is CASSFNRRDTEAFF.

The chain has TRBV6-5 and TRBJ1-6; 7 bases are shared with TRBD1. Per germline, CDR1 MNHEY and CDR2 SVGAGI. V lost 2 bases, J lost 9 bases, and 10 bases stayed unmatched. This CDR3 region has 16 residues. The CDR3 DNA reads TGTGCCAGCAGTTACGGCCGGCCAGGGGGAAGTTCACCCCTCCACTTT. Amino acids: CASSYGRPGGSSPLHF.

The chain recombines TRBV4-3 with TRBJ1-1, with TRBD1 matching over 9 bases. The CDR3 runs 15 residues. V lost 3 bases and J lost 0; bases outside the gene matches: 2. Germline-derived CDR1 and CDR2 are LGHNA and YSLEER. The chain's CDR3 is CASSQDRGMNTEAFF. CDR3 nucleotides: TGCGCCAGCAGCCAGGACAGGGGAATGAACACTGAAGCTTTCTTT.

The CDR3, as DNA: TGTGCCAGCAGTCGGACAGGATCTATGAACACTGAAGCTTTCTTT. Amino acids: CASSRTGSMNTEAFF. The chain recombines TRBV6-6 with TRBJ1-1; 7 bases are shared with TRBD1. CDR3 length: 15 residues. The germline V gene has CDR1 MNHNY and CDR2 SVGAGI (reference sequence). With V trimmed by 5 bases and J by 0 bases, 6 bases remained unmatched.

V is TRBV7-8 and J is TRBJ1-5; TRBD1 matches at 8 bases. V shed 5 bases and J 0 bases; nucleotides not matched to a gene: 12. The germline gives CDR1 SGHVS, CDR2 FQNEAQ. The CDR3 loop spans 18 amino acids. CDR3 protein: CASSPGQGYIYSNQPQHF. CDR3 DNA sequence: TGTGCCAGCAGCCCAGGACAGGGTTACATCTATAGCAATCAGCCCCAGCATTTT.